This record looks at one TCR beta chain sequence and its context. What it binds is not known. The data stem from a study of cytomegalovirus exposure and HLA in healthy donors. At the level of the study: Tens of millions of unique TCRs from HLA-typed donors were held in an early release of data.

PCR used 60 Vbeta primers and 13 Jbeta primers. Clones were sequenced by immunoSEQ multiplex PCR, and TCRdb holds only the in-frame ones, with some missing. This table holds tens of thousands of clones. Study results and caveats: Certain indistinguishable V segments, among them TRBV6-2 and TRBV6-3, were excluded. Altogether, more than 150 TCR beta chains were recorded as cytomegalovirus-associated.

Germline assignment: CDR1 SGDLS and CDR2 YYNGEE. V trimming: 7 bases; J trimming: 4 bases; junction bases outside the gene matches: 13. The CDR3 is 15 amino acids. The gene calls are TRBV9 and TRBJ1-1; TRBD1 matches 7 bases. The sequence derives from a woman younger than 45 in good health and CMV-seronegative. The specimen was PBMCs. The CDR3 DNA sequence: TGTGCCAGCGGATCCAAAGCAGGGGGACTCACTGAAGCTTTCTTT. It specifies CASGSKAGGLTEAFF. The full variable domain, its missing parts supplied by reference TRBV9 and TRBJ1-1, is DSGVTQTPKHLITATGQRVTLRCSPRSGDLSVYWYQQSLDQGLQFLIQYYNGEERAKGNILERFSAQQFPDLHSELNLSSLELGDSALYFCASGSKAGGLTEAFFGQGTRLTVV.